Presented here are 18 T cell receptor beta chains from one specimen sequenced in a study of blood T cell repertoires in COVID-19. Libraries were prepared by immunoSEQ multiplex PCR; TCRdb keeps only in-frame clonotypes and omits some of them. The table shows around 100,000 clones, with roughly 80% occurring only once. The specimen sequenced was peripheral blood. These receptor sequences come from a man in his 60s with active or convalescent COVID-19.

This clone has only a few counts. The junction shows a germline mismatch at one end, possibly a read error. The DNA of the CDR3 is TGTGCCAGCAGTTACCCGGACAGGGCGAGGGACTTC. It codes for CASSYPDRARDF. This chain joins TRBV6-2 or TRBV6-3 and TRBJ2-5, with TRBD1 matching 8 bases. CDR1 is MNHEY and CDR2 is SVGEGT in the germline V gene. CDR3 length: 12 amino acids.

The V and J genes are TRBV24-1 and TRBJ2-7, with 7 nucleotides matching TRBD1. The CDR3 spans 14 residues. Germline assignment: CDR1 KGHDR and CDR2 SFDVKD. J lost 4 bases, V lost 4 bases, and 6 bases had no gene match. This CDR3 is CATSESGTDYEQYV. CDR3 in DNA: TGTGCCACCAGTGAGTCCGGGACAGATTACGAGCAGTACGTC.

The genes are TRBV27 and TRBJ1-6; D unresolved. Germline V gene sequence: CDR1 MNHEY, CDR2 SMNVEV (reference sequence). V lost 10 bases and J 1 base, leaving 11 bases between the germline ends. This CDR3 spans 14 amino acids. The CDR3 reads CATCSGSYNSPLHF. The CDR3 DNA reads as TGTGCCACCTGCTCGGGGTCCTATAATTCACCCCTCCACTTT.

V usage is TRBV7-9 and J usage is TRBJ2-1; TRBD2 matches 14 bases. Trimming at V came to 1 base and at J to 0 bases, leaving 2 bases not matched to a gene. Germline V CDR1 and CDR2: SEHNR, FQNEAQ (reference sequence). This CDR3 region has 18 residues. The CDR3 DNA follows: TGTGCCAGCAGCTTAGAGGGACTAGCGGGAGTCTCCTACAATGAGCAGTTCTTC. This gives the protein CASSLEGLAGVSYNEQFF.

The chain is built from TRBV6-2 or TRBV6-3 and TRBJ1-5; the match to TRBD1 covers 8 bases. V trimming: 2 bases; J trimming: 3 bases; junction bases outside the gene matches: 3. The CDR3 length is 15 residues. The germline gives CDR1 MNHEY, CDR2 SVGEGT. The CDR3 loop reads CASSYKTGANQPQHF. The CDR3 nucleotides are TGTGCCAGCAGTTACAAGACAGGGGCCAATCAGCCCCAGCATTTT.

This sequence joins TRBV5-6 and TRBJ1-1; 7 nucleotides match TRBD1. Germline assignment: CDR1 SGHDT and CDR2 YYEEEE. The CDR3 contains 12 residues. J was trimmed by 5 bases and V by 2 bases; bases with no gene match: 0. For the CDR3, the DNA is TGTGCCAGCAGCTTACAGGGGACTGAAGCTTTCTTT. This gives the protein CASSLQGTEAFF.

The CDR3 DNA is TGCAGCGTAGCGGAAAGCACAGATACGCAGTATTTT. Translated: CSVAESTDTQYF. V usage is TRBV29-1 and J usage is TRBJ2-3; D is perhaps TRBD2 (5 bases). The V gene lost 6 bases and the J gene lost 0 bases, with 7 bases spanning the gap. The CDR3 has 12 amino acids. Per germline, CDR1 SQVTM and CDR2 ANQGSEA.

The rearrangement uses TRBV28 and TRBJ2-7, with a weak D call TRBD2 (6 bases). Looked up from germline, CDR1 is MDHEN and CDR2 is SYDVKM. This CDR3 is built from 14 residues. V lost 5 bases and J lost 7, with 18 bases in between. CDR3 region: CASSLPFDSGEQYF. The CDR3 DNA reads TGTGCCAGCAGTCTTCCCTTTGACAGCGGGGAGCAGTACTTC.

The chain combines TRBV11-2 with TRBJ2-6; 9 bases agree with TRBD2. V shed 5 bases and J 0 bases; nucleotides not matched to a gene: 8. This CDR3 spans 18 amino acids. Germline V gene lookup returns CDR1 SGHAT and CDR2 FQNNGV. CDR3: CASSPVAGAISGANVLTF. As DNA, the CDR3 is TGTGCCAGCAGCCCCGTAGCGGGAGCTATCTCTGGGGCCAACGTCCTGACTTTC.

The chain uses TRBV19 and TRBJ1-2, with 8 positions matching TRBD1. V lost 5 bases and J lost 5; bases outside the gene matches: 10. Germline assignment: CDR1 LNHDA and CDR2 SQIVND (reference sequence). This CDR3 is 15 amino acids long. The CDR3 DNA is TGTGCCAGTAGTCCTTCGCAGGGGGCAAGGTATGGCTACACCTTC. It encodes CASSPSQGARYGYTF.

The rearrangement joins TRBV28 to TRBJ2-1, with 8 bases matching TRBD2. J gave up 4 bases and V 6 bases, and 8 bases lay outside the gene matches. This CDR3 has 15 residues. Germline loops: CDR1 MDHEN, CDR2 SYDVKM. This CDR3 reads CASRSAGGRYNEQFF. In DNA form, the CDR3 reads TGTGCCAGCAGGAGTGCGGGAGGACGATACAATGAGCAGTTCTTC.

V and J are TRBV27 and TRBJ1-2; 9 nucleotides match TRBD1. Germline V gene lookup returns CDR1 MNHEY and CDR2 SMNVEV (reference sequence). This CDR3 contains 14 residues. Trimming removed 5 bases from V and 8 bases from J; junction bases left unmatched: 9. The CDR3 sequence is CASSPSTGGTGYTF. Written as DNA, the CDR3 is TGTGCCAGCAGTCCCTCGACAGGGGGGACGGGCTACACCTTC.

The DNA for the CDR3 is TGTGCCAGCAGCCAAGCGGGTTACTATGAAGCTTTCTTT. It is translated as CASSQAGYYEAFF. This sequence joins TRBV14 and TRBJ1-1; D remains ambiguous. Germline values: CDR1 SGHDN, CDR2 FVKESK. The germline V and J ends were trimmed by 1 base and 7 bases, with 10 bases remaining between them. This CDR3 is built from 13 residues.

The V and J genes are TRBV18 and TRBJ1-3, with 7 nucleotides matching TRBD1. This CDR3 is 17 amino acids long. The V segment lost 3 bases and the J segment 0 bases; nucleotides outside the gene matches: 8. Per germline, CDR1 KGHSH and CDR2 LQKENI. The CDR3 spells CASSPVGQVISGNTIYF. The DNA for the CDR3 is TGTGCCAGCTCACCCGTCGGACAGGTCATCTCTGGAAACACCATATATTTT.

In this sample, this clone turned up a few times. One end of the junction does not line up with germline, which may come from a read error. The CDR3 DNA is TGTGCTAGCAGCTTAGGGACAGGGACCTACAATGAGCAGTTCTTC. This encodes CASSLGTGTYNEQFF. The rearrangement uses TRBV7-7 and TRBJ2-1, with 9 positions matching TRBD1. CDR1 and CDR2 (germline): SSHAT, FNYEAQ (reference sequence). This CDR3 comprises 15 residues.

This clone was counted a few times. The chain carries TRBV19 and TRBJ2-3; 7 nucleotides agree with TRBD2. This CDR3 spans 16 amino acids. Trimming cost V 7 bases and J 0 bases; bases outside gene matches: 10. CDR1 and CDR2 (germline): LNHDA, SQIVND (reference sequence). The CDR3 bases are TGTGCCAGTAACCCGTGGTCTAGCGGTAGCACAGATACGCAGTATTTT. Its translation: CASNPWSSGSTDTQYF.

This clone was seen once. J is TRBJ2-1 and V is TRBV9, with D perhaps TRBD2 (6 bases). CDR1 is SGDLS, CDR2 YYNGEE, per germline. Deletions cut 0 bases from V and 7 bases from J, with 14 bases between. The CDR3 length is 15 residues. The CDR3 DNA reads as TGTGCCAGCAGCGTAGGTACTAGCCCCCGTAATGAGCAGTTCTTC. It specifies CASSVGTSPRNEQFF. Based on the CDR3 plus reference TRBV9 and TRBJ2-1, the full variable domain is DSGVTQTPKHLITATGQRVTLRCSPRSGDLSVYWYQQSLDQGLQFLIQYYNGEERAKGNILERFSAQQFPDLHSELNLSSLELGDSALYFCASSVGTSPRNEQFFGPGTRLTVL.

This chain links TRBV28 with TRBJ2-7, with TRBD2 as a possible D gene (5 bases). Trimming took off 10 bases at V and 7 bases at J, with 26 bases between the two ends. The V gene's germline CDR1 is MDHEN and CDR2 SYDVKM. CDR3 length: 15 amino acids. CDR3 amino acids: CAIGGPSGSLGEQYV. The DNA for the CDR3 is TGTGCCATCGGAGGCCCGTCCGGTTCCCTAGGAGAGCAGTACGTC.